The sequence of this T cell receptor (beta chain) was determined in a study of blood T cell repertoires in COVID-19 (dated by TCRdb to about 2020). Notes on the research overall: Samples covering the acute and convalescent phases of COVID-19 were provided by collaborators in the United States, Italy and Spain. The material from the prospective study consisted of cDNA or gDNA derived from T cells, B-cell-depleted T cells, or PBMCs. The dataset comprised deeply sampled blood TCRbeta repertoires from subjects exposed to, actively infected with, or recovered from COVID-19. The repertoires were released in a freely available public database meant as a resource for research on the immune response to SARS-CoV-2. The samples were drawn from the first 160 participants of the ongoing ImmuneRACE study and from over 950 subjects provided by 6 global collaborators. Nearly every sample came with metadata listing a de-identified subject ID, COVID-19 status, age in years and sex. Where HLA class I and class II types were available, the types were taken from metadata supplied by the sample provider, not from assay-based typing. Results and caveats for the whole study, not just this receptor: The amount of clinical and demographic metadata varied by source and participant and was provided uncurated.

TCRbeta CDR3 regions were amplified from genomic DNA using the immunoSEQ Assay, a bias-controlled multiplex PCR. The authors' pipeline ran thus. Within the assay, amplification of reference gene primers was used to estimate how many nucleated cells each sample contained. To quantify the absolute abundance of each unique TCRbeta CDR3 rearrangement, sequence reads were collapsed and filtered. For each sample, productive Simpson clonality was calculated by taking the square root of Simpson's diversity index across productive rearrangements. Held by TCRdb, this immuneACCESS table contains in-frame sequences only and omits some clones. Under half of the omission traces to an unresolved V gene where checked; the cause of the rest is unknown. V, J and clone size reflect that table, while D and trimming were determined from the DNA. The sample table contains roughly 300,000 clones; only one count was recorded for around 84% of them. Approximately 4.1% of the sample is taken by the ten largest.

The germline V gene supplies CDR1 MNHNS and CDR2 SASEGT. The CDR3 runs 14 residues from the cysteine to the phenylalanine. Here the CDR3 DNA is all that survives: 42 bases in frame from base 1. V is shortened by 2 bases, J by 5 bases, and the region joining them spans 12 bases. As for this clone: Its antigen remains unidentified. Base qualities are not provided; no much larger clone lies one nucleotide away.

Participants in the prospective study were enrolled through a virtual design, were aged about 18 to 90 years, and lived in about two dozen United States geographic areas. Cohort assignment in the prospective study relied on participant-reported clinical history from a screening survey and a study questionnaire. For ImmuneRACE Cohort 3, a participant was defined as recovered based on two consecutive negative NP/OP PCR tests, clearance by a healthcare professional, or resolution of symptoms. In the prospective study, whole blood, serum and a nasopharyngeal or oropharyngeal swab were collected from each participant by mobile phlebotomists. Over an approximately 2-month period, participants in the prospective study had the option of providing additional blood draws and questionnaires. Blood samples from the prospective study were shipped frozen or at room temperature prior to DNA extraction.

The chain links TRBV6-1 with TRBJ1-1; TRBD1 is possibly the D segment (5 matching bases). The sample consisted of PBMCs or T cells enriched from blood (not recorded which). The sequence was obtained from a man in his thirties or forties who had recovered from COVID-19. Here is the DNA: TGTGCCAGCAGTGAACAGGGCGGATGGACTGAAGCTTTCTTT. It translates to CASSEQGGWTEAFF.